The following is a T cell receptor (beta chain) sequence with its context. Its antigen is unidentified. Sequenced by immunoSEQ multiplex PCR; TCRdb stores in-frame clones only, minus some. The sample gives about 33,000 clones, roughly 85% of which show up once; 5% to 5.5% is in the top ten. The data were taken from a study of T cells in tuberculosis. Study summary: Samples predate treatment or fall within its first 7 days.

The study, taken as a whole, reports: Smaller distances to GMM-specific TCRs suggested their expansion in active tuberculosis.

V was pared by 10 bases and J by 4 bases, with 16 bases between. CDR3 length equals 13 residues. Per germline, CDR1 MNHNY and CDR2 SVGAGI (reference sequence). Indicated time point: new active TB diagnosis, blood taken before or within 7 days of starting treatment. The source material was PBMCs, sampled at tuberculosis diagnosis. This TCR was sampled from an adult with tuberculosis. The rearrangement uses TRBV6-6 and TRBJ1-1; D gene ambiguous. For the CDR3, the DNA is TGTGCCACCACTCGCCGAGGGTCCACTGAAGCTTTCTTT. Amino acids: CATTRRGSTEAFF.